The source of this T cell receptor (beta chain) is a study of shared clonotypes between healthy human individuals. For sorted subsets, about 0.2 ug DNA per replicate equaled around 30,000 T cell genomes. This table comes from immunoSEQ multiplex PCR, and its TCRdb copy is limited to in-frame clones, with some not included. The sample consists of 2 million to 2.5 million clones, under 95% of them appearing once. Details on this clone: Its target is not known.

General study points: Naive subsets typically showed greater estimated richness than memory subsets. Against clonotypes common to all four donors, non-shared ones had lower generation probabilities. Naive CD4 clonotype sharing across several donors was approximately 5.2%.

CDR1 and CDR2 (germline): SNHLY, FYNNEI. The V segment lost 7 bases and the J segment 7 bases; nucleotides outside the gene matches: 7. The CDR3 runs to 13 residues. The receptor comes from a man between 18 and 35 years old in good health. Some clones in this sample may be carry-over from other donors' samples. This rearrangement joins TRBV2 to TRBJ1-5, with TRBD1 identical over 7 bases. Source material: naive CD4+ T cells from PBMCs. Described subset: CD45RA+ positively selected. The CDR3 DNA sequence: TGTGCCAGCAACGACAGGGCCTCACAGCCCCAGCATTTT. It is translated as CASNDRASQPQHF.